Each of the 31 T cell receptor beta chains below was sequenced from the same sample in a study of blood T cell repertoires in COVID-19. Assay used: immunoSEQ multiplex PCR; TCRdb lists only in-frame clones, some missing. The sample records about 240,000 clones, around 86% being singletons. Sequenced sample: peripheral blood. These receptors came from a woman aged 55-70 years with active or convalescent COVID-19.

The chain links TRBV6-5 to TRBJ2-7; D may be TRBD1 (6 bases). Trimming removed 7 bases at V and 2 bases at J, with 15 bases between. Germline loops: CDR1 MNHEY, CDR2 SVGAGI. This CDR3 has 14 amino acids. The CDR3 here is CASNPFEGAYEQYF. CDR3 DNA: TGTGCCAGCAACCCTTTTGAGGGGGCCTACGAGCAGTACTTC.

This chain connects TRBV27 to TRBJ2-5; weak D call: TRBD1 (5 bases). CDR1 is MNHEY and CDR2 is SMNVEV in the germline V gene (reference sequence). The CDR3 consists of 14 residues. Trimming shortened V by 5 bases and J by 1 base, and 11 bases separated the two germline ends. CDR3 sequence reads: CASSPQTVQETQYF. The CDR3 bases are TGTGCCAGCAGTCCCCAGACAGTCCAAGAGACCCAGTACTTC.

This rearrangement joins TRBV4-3 to TRBJ2-5; D may be TRBD2 (5 bases). Germline loops: CDR1 LGHNA, CDR2 YSLEER. CDR3 length equals 16 residues. V was cut by 3 bases and J by 7 bases, with 21 bases left in between. The CDR3 nucleotides are TGCGCCAGCAGCCAGTCCGGAGGTGCGGCTCGCGGGACCCAGTACTTC. It is translated as CASSQSGGAARGTQYF.

The chain couples TRBV9 to TRBJ1-3; TRBD1 agrees at 7 bases. Germline values: CDR1 SGDLS, CDR2 YYNGEE. Germline trimming cut 4 bases from V and 0 bases from J; bases unmatched to any gene: 7. The CDR3 runs to 16 residues. The CDR3 here is CASSSGQPSSGNTIYF. Here the CDR3 DNA reads TGTGCCAGCAGCTCGGGACAGCCGAGCTCTGGAAACACCATATATTTT. Full variable domain (rest looked up from reference TRBV9 and TRBJ1-3): DSGVTQTPKHLITATGQRVTLRCSPRSGDLSVYWYQQSLDQGLQFLIQYYNGEERAKGNILERFSAQQFPDLHSELNLSSLELGDSALYFCASSSGQPSSGNTIYFGEGSWLTVV.

The chain combines TRBV18 with TRBJ2-5; 9 bases are shared with TRBD2. The germline CDR1 and CDR2 sequences are KGHSH and LQKENI. The V segment lost 3 bases and the J segment 2 bases; nucleotides outside the gene matches: 4. The CDR3 runs to 15 residues. CDR3 loop: CASSPSGGLQETQYF. CDR3 bases: TGTGCCAGCTCACCTAGCGGGGGTCTTCAAGAGACCCAGTACTTC.

The CDR3 reads CASSLSGGAESPLHF. CDR3 nucleotide sequence: TGTGCCAGCAGCTTATCGGGGGGCGCGGAATCACCCCTCCACTTT. The chain uses TRBV7-3 and TRBJ1-6; D is perhaps TRBD1 (6 bases). Looked up from germline, CDR1 is SGHTA and CDR2 is FQGTGA. The CDR3 is 15 residues long. Deletions cut 2 bases from V and 10 bases from J, with 15 bases between.

This rearrangement joins TRBV7-2 to TRBJ2-1; the match to TRBD1 covers 8 bases. The J segment lost 2 bases and the V segment lost 5 bases, leaving 5 bases of the junction unmatched. Germline lookup yields CDR1 SGHTA and CDR2 FQGNSA. The CDR3 extends over 15 amino acids. The CDR3 reads CASSLDRGTYNEQFF. Here the CDR3 DNA reads TGTGCCAGCAGCCTAGACAGGGGAACCTACAATGAGCAGTTCTTC.

The J gene is TRBJ2-3, the V gene TRBV6-1, with 8 nucleotides matching TRBD1. V was clipped by 3 bases and J by 4 bases; unmatched bases: 6. The CDR3 is made up of 15 amino acids. Germline-derived CDR1 and CDR2 are MNHNS and SASEGT. CDR3: CASSDGQGRADTQYF. CDR3 nucleotides: TGTGCCAGCAGTGATGGACAGGGACGGGCAGATACGCAGTATTTT.

The chain links TRBV27 to TRBJ1-1; the match to TRBD1 covers 12 bases. The CDR3 covers 17 residues. Trimming removed 5 bases from V and 2 bases from J; junction bases left unmatched: 9. Germline CDR1 and CDR2: MNHEY and SMNVEV (reference sequence). CDR3 nucleotides: TGTGCCAGCAGTCCTTTCGGGACAGGGGGCGGTAACACTGAAGCTTTCTTT. It translates to CASSPFGTGGGNTEAFF.

CDR3 region: CASSEDRHNSPLHF. The CDR3 DNA sequence: TGCGCCAGCAGTGAAGACAGACATAATTCACCCCTCCACTTT. V is TRBV10-2 and J is TRBJ1-6; the D gene is possibly TRBD1 (5 bases). This CDR3 is built from 14 residues. From germline, CDR1 is WSHSY and CDR2 SAAADI. The germline V and J ends were trimmed by 3 bases and 5 bases, with 8 bases remaining between them.

The rearrangement joins TRBV5-1 to TRBJ2-5; 9 bases line up with TRBD2. The J segment lost 5 bases and the V segment lost 4 bases, leaving 15 bases of the junction unmatched. Germline V CDR1 and CDR2: SGHRS, YFSETQ. This CDR3 comprises 17 residues. The CDR3 bases are TGCGCCAGCAGCCCCCGAGTGCCTAGCGGGATGGAGGAGACCCAGTACTTC. Its translation: CASSPRVPSGMEETQYF.

The chain uses TRBV7-9 and TRBJ1-1, with 11 bases lining up with TRBD1. The CDR3 runs to 12 residues. CDR1 is SEHNR, CDR2 FQNEAQ, per germline (reference sequence). Unmatched junction bases numbered 9, after V lost 8 bases and J lost 13 bases. As DNA, the CDR3 is TGTGCCAGCGAGAGGACAGGGGGCATCGATTTCTTT. It yields the protein CASERTGGIDFF.

This clone was found many times. The genes are TRBV6-5 and TRBJ1-2, with 8 bases identical to TRBD1. The CDR3 runs 15 residues. The V gene end was trimmed by 0 bases and the J gene end by 4 bases; junction bases not matched to a gene: 4. Germline-derived CDR1 and CDR2 are MNHEY and SVGAGI. The CDR3 DNA follows: TGTGCCAGCAGTTACTCGCGACAGGGGAGCTATGGCTACACCTTC. Its protein is CASSYSRQGSYGYTF.

This clone has more than one count but fewer than ten. The J gene is TRBJ2-2, the V gene TRBV24-1; D remains unclear. The CDR3 consists of 12 residues. The germline gives CDR1 KGHDR, CDR2 SFDVKD. Trimming stripped 7 bases from V and 6 bases from J, with 8 bases between. The CDR3 protein is CATSNSPGELFF. The CDR3 DNA sequence: TGTGCCACCAGCAACTCCCCCGGGGAGCTGTTTTTT.

This chain connects TRBV12-2 to TRBJ1-4. TRBV12-2 is deemed a pseudogene. The CDR3 sequence is 18 residues long. The CDR3 bases are TGTGCAAGTCGCTTAGCGCGGCGGCAACACTCAACTAATGAAAAACTGTTTTTT. Translating gives CASRLARRQHSTNEKLFF.

This clone was found a few times. The rearrangement links TRBV27 to TRBJ1-6, with TRBD1 identical over 8 bases. The CDR3 covers 13 residues. Germline lookup yields CDR1 MNHEY and CDR2 SMNVEV (reference sequence). With V trimmed by 7 bases and J by 10 bases, 6 bases remained unmatched. In DNA, the CDR3 is TGTGCCAGCACCAGGACAGGGCGATCACCCCTCCACTTT. This codes for CASTRTGRSPLHF.

This chain connects TRBV2 to TRBJ2-7; 11 bases are shared with TRBD2. Germline CDR1 is SNHLY and CDR2 is FYNNEI. V lost 1 base, J lost 7 bases, and 0 bases stayed unmatched. The CDR3 loop spans 13 amino acids. CDR3 sequence (DNA): TGTGCCAGCAGTGAAGGGACTAGCGGGGAGCAGTACTTC. It encodes CASSEGTSGEQYF. Based on the CDR3 plus reference TRBV2 and TRBJ2-7, the full variable domain is EPEVTQTPSHQVTQMGQEVILRCVPISNHLYFYWYRQILGQKVEFLVSFYNNEISEKSEIFDDQFSVERPDGSNFTLKIRSTKLEDSAMYFCASSEGTSGEQYFGPGTRLTVT.

The CDR3 sequence is CAWSPENTEAFF. For the CDR3, the DNA is TGTGCCTGGAGCCCAGAGAACACTGAAGCTTTCTTT. The chain recombines TRBV30 with TRBJ1-1; D gene unclear. The germline V and J ends were trimmed by 3 bases and 1 base, with 6 bases remaining between them. CDR1 is GTSNPN, CDR2 SVGIG, per germline (reference sequence). CDR3 size: 12 residues. The whole variable domain, remainder taken from reference TRBV30 and TRBJ1-1, is SQTIHQWPATLVQPVGSPLSLECTVEGTSNPNLYWYRQAAGRGLQLLFYSVGIGQISSEVPQNLSASRPQDRQFILSSKKLLLSDSGFYLCAWSPENTEAFFGQGTRLTVV.

J is TRBJ1-4 and V is TRBV28; D gene ambiguous. Germline V lookup: CDR1 MDHEN, CDR2 SYDVKM. The CDR3 covers 16 residues. The V end was cut by 3 bases, the J end by 4 bases, with 15 bases between. The CDR3: CASSFGGANNNEKLFF. The CDR3 DNA is TGTGCCAGCAGTTTCGGAGGCGCCAATAATAATGAAAAACTGTTTTTT.

The CDR3 region is CASSLGLARGTDTQYF. CDR3 nucleotide sequence: TGTGCCAGCAGCTTGGGACTAGCGAGAGGGACAGATACGCAGTATTTT. The chain uses TRBV5-4 and TRBJ2-3, with 8 bases fitting TRBD2. The ends lost 0 bases at V and 3 bases at J; junction bases unmatched: 6. In germline, CDR1 is SGHNT, CDR2 YYREEE (reference sequence). CDR3 length: 16 residues.

The chain employs TRBV30 and TRBJ1-1; possibly TRBD1 for D (6 bases). The CDR3 consists of 15 residues. Germline CDR1 GTSNPN, CDR2 SVGIG (reference sequence). V lost 3 bases and J 3 bases, leaving 17 bases between the germline ends. This CDR3 reads CAWSHLQGKHTEAFF. CDR3 bases: TGTGCCTGGAGCCATTTGCAGGGGAAACACACTGAAGCTTTCTTT.

V and J are TRBV18 and TRBJ1-2; 8 nucleotides agree with TRBD1. With V trimmed by 6 bases and J by 5 bases, 5 bases remained unmatched. The CDR3 contains 13 residues. Germline CDR1 is KGHSH and CDR2 is LQKENI. The CDR3: CASSQTGEYGYTF. In DNA, the CDR3 is TGTGCCAGCTCGCAGACAGGGGAGTATGGCTACACCTTC.

This clone was found once. The chain joins TRBV2 to TRBJ1-6; 7 bases line up with TRBD1. V lost 6 bases and J lost 7; bases outside the gene matches: 12. This CDR3 contains 16 residues. CDR1 SNHLY and CDR2 FYNNEI come from the germline V gene. The CDR3 protein is CASRDPTGTENSPLHF. CDR3 bases: TGTGCCAGCAGGGACCCAACCGGGACAGAGAATTCACCCCTCCACTTT.

This clone was seen just once. The chain has TRBV19 and TRBJ1-1; TRBD1 matches 7 bases. Germline CDR1 reads LNHDA; CDR2 reads SQIVND (reference sequence). This CDR3 spans 13 amino acids. Germline trimming cut 10 bases from V and 0 bases from J; bases unmatched to any gene: 5. CDR3 nucleotides: TGTGCCACGGCGACAGGGTTGAACACTGAAGCTTTCTTT. Translation gives CATATGLNTEAFF.

This chain joins TRBV29-1 and TRBJ1-4, with 8 positions matching TRBD1. The J segment lost 4 bases and the V segment lost 8 bases, leaving 6 bases of the junction unmatched. CDR3 size: 13 residues. From germline, CDR1 is SQVTM and CDR2 ANQGSEA. CDR3 in DNA: TGCAGCCCCCGACAGGGGTGTAATGAAAAACTGTTTTTT. Translating it yields CSPRQGCNEKLFF.

The CDR3 DNA reads TGTGCCAGCAGCTTAGGCGGGACCAATCAGCCCCAGCATTTT. Translating it yields CASSLGGTNQPQHF. The rearrangement uses TRBV5-8 and TRBJ1-5; TRBD1 might be the D (5 bases). The CDR3 is 14 residues long. Germline CDR1 reads SGHTS; CDR2 reads YDEGEE. V was cut by 2 bases and J by 3 bases, with 9 bases left in between.

This clone appeared a single time. CDR3 coding DNA: TGTGCCAGCACTAAGGAGGTCCCGTATGGCTACACCTTC. Encoded protein: CASTKEVPYGYTF. The chain uses TRBV6-5 and TRBJ1-2, with unresolved D. Looked up from germline, CDR1 is MNHEY and CDR2 is SVGAGI. The CDR3 runs to 13 residues. Trimming shortened V by 7 bases and J by 5 bases, and 14 bases separated the two germline ends.

The rearrangement links TRBV2 to TRBJ1-5; D might be TRBD1 (5 bases). Trimming left V 4 bases short and J 1 base short, with 11 bases between. The CDR3 extends over 15 amino acids. CDR1 SNHLY and CDR2 FYNNEI come from the germline V gene. CDR3 nucleotides: TGTGCCAGCAGTGCGAGGCAGGGAAGCAATCAGCCCCAGCATTTT. This encodes CASSARQGSNQPQHF.

This chain uses TRBV7-2 with TRBJ1-6, with D possibly TRBD1 on 5 matching bases. The V end was cut by 5 bases, the J end by 8 bases, with 19 bases between. Germline V gives CDR1 SGHTA, CDR2 FQGNSA. The CDR3 is made up of 16 amino acids. CDR3 in DNA: TGTGCCAGCAGCGCCCGTCAGGCGGGAGGGGATTCACCCCTCCACTTT. As protein: CASSARQAGGDSPLHF.

The chain uses TRBV19 and TRBJ1-4; 10 positions agree with TRBD1. The germline gives CDR1 LNHDA, CDR2 SQIVND (reference sequence). Losses at the gene ends were 3 bases for V and 8 bases for J; bases not matched to a gene: 6. The length of the CDR3 is 15 residues. This CDR3 reads CASSISGTGAEKLFF. CDR3 DNA sequence: TGTGCCAGTAGTATTTCGGGGACAGGGGCCGAAAAACTGTTTTTT.

The V gene is TRBV9, the J gene TRBJ2-3, with TRBD1 identical over 7 bases. There are 14 residues in the CDR3. Germline CDR1 is SGDLS and CDR2 is YYNGEE. Losses at the gene ends were 4 bases for V and 0 bases for J; bases not matched to a gene: 2. The CDR3 region has the DNA TGTGCCAGCAGCCAGGGGGTTAGCACAGATACGCAGTATTTT. Its protein product is CASSQGVSTDTQYF. Drawing the rest from reference TRBV9 and TRBJ2-3, the complete variable domain is DSGVTQTPKHLITATGQRVTLRCSPRSGDLSVYWYQQSLDQGLQFLIQYYNGEERAKGNILERFSAQQFPDLHSELNLSSLELGDSALYFCASSQGVSTDTQYFGPGTRLTVL.